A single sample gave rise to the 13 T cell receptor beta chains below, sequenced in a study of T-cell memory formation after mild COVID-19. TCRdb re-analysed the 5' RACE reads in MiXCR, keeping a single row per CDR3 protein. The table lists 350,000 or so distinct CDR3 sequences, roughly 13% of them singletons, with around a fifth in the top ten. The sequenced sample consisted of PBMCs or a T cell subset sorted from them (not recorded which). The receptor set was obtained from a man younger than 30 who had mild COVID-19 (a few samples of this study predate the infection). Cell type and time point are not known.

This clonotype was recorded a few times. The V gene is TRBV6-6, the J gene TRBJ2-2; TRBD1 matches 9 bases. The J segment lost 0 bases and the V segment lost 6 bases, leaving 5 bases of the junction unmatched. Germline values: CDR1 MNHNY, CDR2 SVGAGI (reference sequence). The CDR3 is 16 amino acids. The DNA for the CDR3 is TGTGCCAGCAGCCATACAGGGGGCGCGAACACCGGGGAGCTGTTTTTT. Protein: CASSHTGGANTGELFF.

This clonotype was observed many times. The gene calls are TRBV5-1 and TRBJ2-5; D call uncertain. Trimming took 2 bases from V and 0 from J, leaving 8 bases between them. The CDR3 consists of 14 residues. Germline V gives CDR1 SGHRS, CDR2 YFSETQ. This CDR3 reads CASSFRADQETQYF. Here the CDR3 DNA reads TGCGCCAGCAGCTTTCGGGCGGACCAAGAGACCCAGTACTTC.

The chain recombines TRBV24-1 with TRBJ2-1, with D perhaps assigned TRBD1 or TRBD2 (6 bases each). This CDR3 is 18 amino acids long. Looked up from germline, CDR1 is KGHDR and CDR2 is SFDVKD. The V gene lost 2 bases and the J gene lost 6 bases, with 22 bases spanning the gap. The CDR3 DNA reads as TGTGCCACCAGTGATTCCTCGTGGGGGGCTGAATCCGGCAATGAGCAGTTCTTC. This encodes CATSDSSWGAESGNEQFF.

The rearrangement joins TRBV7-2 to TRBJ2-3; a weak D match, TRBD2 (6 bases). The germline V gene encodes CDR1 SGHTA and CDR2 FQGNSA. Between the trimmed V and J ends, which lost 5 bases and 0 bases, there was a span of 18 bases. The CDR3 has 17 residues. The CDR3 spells CASSGVGTWSSTDTQYF. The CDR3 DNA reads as TGTGCCAGCAGCGGAGTTGGGACTTGGAGTAGCACAGATACGCAGTATTTT.

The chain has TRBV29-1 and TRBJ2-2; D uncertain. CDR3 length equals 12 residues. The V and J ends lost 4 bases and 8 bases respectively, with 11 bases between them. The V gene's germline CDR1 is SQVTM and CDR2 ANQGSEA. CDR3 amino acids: CSVGGNWGELFF. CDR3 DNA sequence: TGCAGCGTTGGTGGGAATTGGGGGGAGCTGTTTTTT.

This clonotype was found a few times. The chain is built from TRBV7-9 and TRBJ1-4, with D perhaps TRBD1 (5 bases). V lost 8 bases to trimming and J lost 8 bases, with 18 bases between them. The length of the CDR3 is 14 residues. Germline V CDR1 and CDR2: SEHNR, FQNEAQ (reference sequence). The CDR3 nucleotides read TGTGCCAGCGACTCAGCACAGGTTGGCGAAAAACTGTTTTTT. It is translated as CASDSAQVGEKLFF.

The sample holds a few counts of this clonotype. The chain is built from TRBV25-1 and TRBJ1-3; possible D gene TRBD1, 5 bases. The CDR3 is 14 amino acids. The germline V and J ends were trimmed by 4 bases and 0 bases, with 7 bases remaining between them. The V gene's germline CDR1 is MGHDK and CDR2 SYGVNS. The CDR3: CASSADSSGNTIYF. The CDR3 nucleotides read TGTGCCAGCAGTGCCGACAGCTCTGGAAACACCATATATTTT.

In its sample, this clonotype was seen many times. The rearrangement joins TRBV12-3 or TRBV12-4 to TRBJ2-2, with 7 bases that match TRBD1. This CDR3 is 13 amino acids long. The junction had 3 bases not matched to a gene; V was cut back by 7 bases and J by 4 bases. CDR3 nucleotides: TGTGCCAGCAAACAGGGGCGCACCGGGGAGCTGTTTTTT. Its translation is CASKQGRTGELFF.

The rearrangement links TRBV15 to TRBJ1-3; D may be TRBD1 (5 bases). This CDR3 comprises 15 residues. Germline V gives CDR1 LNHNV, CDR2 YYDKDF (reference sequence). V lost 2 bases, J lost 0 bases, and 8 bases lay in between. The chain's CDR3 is CATSRRTLSGNTIYF. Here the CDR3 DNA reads TGTGCCACCAGCAGACGGACACTCTCTGGAAACACCATATATTTT.

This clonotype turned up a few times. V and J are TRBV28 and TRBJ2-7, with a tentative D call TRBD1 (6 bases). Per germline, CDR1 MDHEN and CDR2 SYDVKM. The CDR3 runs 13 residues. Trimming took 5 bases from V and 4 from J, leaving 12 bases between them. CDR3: CASSTTGTYEQYV. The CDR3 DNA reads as TGTGCCAGCAGTACGACTGGGACATACGAGCAGTACGTC.

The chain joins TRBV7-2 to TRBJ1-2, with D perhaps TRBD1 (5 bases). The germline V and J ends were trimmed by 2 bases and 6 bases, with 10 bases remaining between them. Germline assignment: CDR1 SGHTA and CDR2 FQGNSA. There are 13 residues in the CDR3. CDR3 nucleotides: TGTGCCAGCAGCTTAAATCAGGGTAATGGCTACACCTTC. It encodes CASSLNQGNGYTF.

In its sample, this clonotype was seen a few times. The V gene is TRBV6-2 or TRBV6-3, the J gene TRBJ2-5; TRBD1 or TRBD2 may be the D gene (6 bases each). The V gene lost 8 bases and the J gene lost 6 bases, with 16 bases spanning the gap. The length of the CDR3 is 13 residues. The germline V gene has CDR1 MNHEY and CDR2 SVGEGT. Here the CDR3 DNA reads TGTGCCAGCTGTGTAACGGGGGCCAAGACCCAGTACTTC. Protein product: CASCVTGAKTQYF.

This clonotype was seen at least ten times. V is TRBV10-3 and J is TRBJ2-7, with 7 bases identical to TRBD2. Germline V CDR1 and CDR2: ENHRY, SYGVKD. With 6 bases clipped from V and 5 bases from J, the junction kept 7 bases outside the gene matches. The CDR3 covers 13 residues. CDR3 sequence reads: CAISERGQDEQYV. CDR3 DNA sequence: TGTGCCATCAGCGAGCGGGGCCAGGACGAGCAGTACGTC.